This T cell receptor beta chain was captured by sequencing in a study of cytomegalovirus exposure and HLA in healthy donors. The PCR ran on 60 Vbeta and 13 Jbeta primers. TCRdb keeps only in-frame clones here, not all; method: immunoSEQ multiplex PCR. The sample has 110,000 to 150,000 clones; 75% are singletons. Of note for this clone: The antigen is unknown.

V was trimmed by 6 bases and J by 6 bases, leaving 18 bases between them. This CDR3 has 14 amino acids. Per germline, CDR1 MNHNS and CDR2 SASEGT. Healthy bone marrow donors made up the donors. Overall study results and limits: Relative to the roughly 690-donor mean, N-insertions were reportedly fewer in an Asian-associated ancestry cluster in a later analysis. In a later analysis, several top co-occurrence clusters appeared linked to parvovirus B19, influenza, CMV and Epstein-Barr virus. Owing to their indistinguishability, certain V segments, notably TRBV6-2 and TRBV6-3, were excluded.

The sequenced material came from PBMCs. The sequence was collected from a man younger than 45 in good health and CMV-seronegative. The V and J genes are TRBV6-1 and TRBJ2-7; possibly TRBD2 for D (5 bases). CDR3 nucleotides: TGTGCCAGCAGGGCCTGGACTGCGTCGCTCGAGCAGTACTTC. Protein sequence: CASRAWTASLEQYF.